The 9 T cell receptor beta chains given below trace back to one sample, sequenced in a study of CD8 T cells in ankylosing spondylitis. These receptors' antigens are unknown. Notes on the study in general: Among TCR beta sequences, a motif of roughly 8 highly homologous variants appeared characteristic of ankylosing spondylitis blood.

TCRdb ran MiXCR on the 5' RACE reads and lists one entry per CDR3 protein. The sample lists around 890,000 distinct CDR3 sequences; 10% to 15% were seen once. Sequencing was carried out using blood, either unsorted or a sorted T cell fraction (not recorded which). The receptors derive from a male donor with ankylosing spondylitis.

This clonotype was picked up a small number of times. This rearrangement joins TRBV20-1 to TRBJ2-1; TRBD2 matches at 8 bases. The trim removed 5 bases at V and 9 bases at J, leaving 15 bases unmatched. Germline V CDR1 and CDR2: DFQATT, SNEGSKA (reference sequence). This CDR3 is built from 15 residues. The CDR3 nucleotides are TGCAGTGCTGGTCATCTTGTCGGGAGGGCCGCTGAGCAGTTCTTC. Its translation: CSAGHLVGRAAEQFF.

The chain recombines TRBV20-1 with TRBJ2-1; 12 bases are a match to TRBD2. The length of the CDR3 is 14 residues. V lost 7 bases, J lost 8 bases, and 9 bases stayed unmatched. Germline values: CDR1 DFQATT, CDR2 SNEGSKA (reference sequence). The CDR3 coding sequence is TGCAGTGGGATGGCTAGCGGGAGGGCGTATGAGCAGTTCTTC. Its translation is CSGMASGRAYEQFF.

The chain is built from TRBV18 and TRBJ2-3, with TRBD1 matching 8 bases. V shed 1 base, J shed 0 bases, and the junction held 9 bases outside the gene matches. The CDR3 runs to 18 residues. Germline V lookup: CDR1 KGHSH, CDR2 LQKENI. The CDR3 region has the DNA TGTGCCAGCTCACCACAGCAGGGGGCCCTCCCTAGCACAGATACGCAGTATTTT. It codes for CASSPQQGALPSTDTQYF.

This clonotype came up a few times. The rearrangement joins TRBV4-3 to TRBJ2-3, with 11 bases lining up with TRBD2. Trimming removed 0 bases from V and 0 bases from J; junction bases left unmatched: 8. The CDR3 has 19 residues. Looked up from germline, CDR1 is LGHNA and CDR2 is YSLEER. The CDR3 sequence is CASSQEPSGGPLSTDTQYF. In DNA form, the CDR3 reads TGCGCCAGCAGCCAAGAACCTAGCGGGGGGCCCCTTAGCACAGATACGCAGTATTTT.

V and J are TRBV20-1 and TRBJ2-2; D is unresolved. From germline, CDR1 is DFQATT and CDR2 SNEGSKA (reference sequence). Trimming took 3 bases from V and 3 from J, leaving 11 bases between them. The length of the CDR3 is 14 residues. DNA for the CDR3: TGCAGTGCTAGGTTGTTTGGTTACACCGGGGAGCTGTTTTTT. As protein: CSARLFGYTGELFF.

This clonotype has just a few counts. This chain connects TRBV15 to TRBJ2-4, with 10 bases matching TRBD2. The V gene end was trimmed by 0 bases and the J gene end by 6 bases; junction bases not matched to a gene: 14. CDR3 length: 19 amino acids. Per germline, CDR1 LNHNV and CDR2 YYDKDF (reference sequence). This CDR3 reads CATSRDRLAGEWGLNIQYF. DNA of the CDR3: TGTGCCACCAGCAGAGATCGGCTAGCGGGGGAGTGGGGGTTAAACATTCAGTACTTC.

This clonotype occurred many times. V and J are TRBV29-1 and TRBJ2-7, with D possibly being TRBD1 (6 bases). CDR1 is SQVTM and CDR2 is ANQGSEA in the germline V gene. V was cut by 7 bases and J by 3 bases, with 13 bases left in between. The CDR3 loop spans 12 amino acids. The CDR3 region has the DNA TGCAGCGCTACAAGACAGGACTACGAGCAGTACTTC. Its translation is CSATRQDYEQYF.

This clonotype has more than one count but fewer than ten. V usage is TRBV24-1 and J usage is TRBJ2-1; 9 bases are a match to TRBD1. The germline CDR1 and CDR2 sequences are KGHDR and SFDVKD. Trimming removed 10 bases from V and 0 bases from J; junction bases left unmatched: 15. The CDR3 runs to 18 residues. The CDR3 DNA sequence: TGTGCCACTTCGGGACAGGGTGTTAGAACGGTCTCCTACAATGAGCAGTTCTTC. Translating gives CATSGQGVRTVSYNEQFF.

There are a few counts of this clonotype. The gene calls are TRBV29-1 and TRBJ1-1, with 9 bases lining up with TRBD1. The V gene end was trimmed by 5 bases and the J gene end by 1 base; junction bases not matched to a gene: 8. Germline V gene data show CDR1 as SQVTM and CDR2 as ANQGSEA. The CDR3 sequence is 15 residues long. The CDR3 spells CSVNRGQNPNTEAFF. The DNA for the CDR3 is TGCAGCGTTAACAGGGGGCAGAACCCGAACACTGAAGCTTTCTTT.